Given below is one TCR beta chain in context. The antigen is undetermined. The sample is drawn from a study of cytomegalovirus exposure and HLA in healthy donors. Germline values: CDR1 SGHDN, CDR2 FVKESK. The CDR3 loop spans 16 amino acids. Trimming pared 2 bases from V and 3 bases from J, leaving 16 bases between. The PCR had 60 Vbeta and 13 Jbeta primers. Profiled with immunoSEQ multiplex PCR; TCRdb holds only in-frame clones, not every one. This sample has about 140,000 clones; roughly 86% occur once, and the top ten carry around 0.51%. Findings and limits, study-wide: Association of a missense DCLRE1C variant with TCR beta V- and J-gene trimming was reported in a later analysis.

Source material: PBMCs. The receptor comes from a woman in her forties in good health and CMV-seronegative. The V gene is TRBV14, the J gene TRBJ1-1; D perhaps matches TRBD1 (6 bases). The CDR3 region has the DNA TGTGCCAGCAGCCAACCCAGGGGTTTGCTGCACACTGAAGCTTTCTTT. The encoded protein is CASSQPRGLLHTEAFF.